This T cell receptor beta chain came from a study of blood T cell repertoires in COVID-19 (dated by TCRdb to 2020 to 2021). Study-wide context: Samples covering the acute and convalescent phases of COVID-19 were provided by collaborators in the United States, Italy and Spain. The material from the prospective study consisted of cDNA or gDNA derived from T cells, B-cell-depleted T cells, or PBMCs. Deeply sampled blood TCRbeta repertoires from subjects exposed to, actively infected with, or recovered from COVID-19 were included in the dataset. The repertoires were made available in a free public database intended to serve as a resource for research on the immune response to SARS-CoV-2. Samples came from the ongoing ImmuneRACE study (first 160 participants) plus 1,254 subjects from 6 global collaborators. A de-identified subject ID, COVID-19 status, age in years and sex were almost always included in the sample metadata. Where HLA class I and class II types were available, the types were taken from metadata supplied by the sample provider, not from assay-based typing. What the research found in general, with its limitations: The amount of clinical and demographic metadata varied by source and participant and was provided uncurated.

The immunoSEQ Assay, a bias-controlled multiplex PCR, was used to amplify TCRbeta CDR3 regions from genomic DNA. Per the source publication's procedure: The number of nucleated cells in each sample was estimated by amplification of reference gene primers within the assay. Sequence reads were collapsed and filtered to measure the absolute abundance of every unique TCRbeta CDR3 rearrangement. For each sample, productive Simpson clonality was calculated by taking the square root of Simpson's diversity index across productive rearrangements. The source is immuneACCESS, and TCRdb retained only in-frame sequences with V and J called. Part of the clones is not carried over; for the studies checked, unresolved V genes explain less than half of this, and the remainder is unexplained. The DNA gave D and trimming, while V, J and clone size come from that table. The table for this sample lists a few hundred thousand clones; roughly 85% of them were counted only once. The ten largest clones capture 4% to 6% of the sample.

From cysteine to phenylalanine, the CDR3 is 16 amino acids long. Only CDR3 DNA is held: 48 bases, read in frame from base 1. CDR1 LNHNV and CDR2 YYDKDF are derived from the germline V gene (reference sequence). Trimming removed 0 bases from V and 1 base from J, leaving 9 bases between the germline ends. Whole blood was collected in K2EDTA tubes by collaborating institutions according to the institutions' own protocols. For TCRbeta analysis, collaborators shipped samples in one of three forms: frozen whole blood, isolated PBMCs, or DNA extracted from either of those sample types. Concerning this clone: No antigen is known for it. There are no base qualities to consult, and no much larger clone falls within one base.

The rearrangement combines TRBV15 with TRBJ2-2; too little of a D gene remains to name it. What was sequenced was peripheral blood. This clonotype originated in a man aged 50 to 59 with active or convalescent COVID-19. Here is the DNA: TGTGCCACCAGCAGAGATCTTCCAGGGAACACCGGGGAGCTGTTTTTT. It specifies CATSRDLPGNTGELFF.